The 31 T cell receptor beta chains below all came from one sample that was sequenced in a study of blood T cells in healthy people across ages. The second PCR ran about 6 to 12 cycles with a sample-barcoded 5' primer and J-beta primers. Via MiXCR, TCRdb re-called the 5' RACE reads, giving one row per CDR3 protein. The data contain roughly 930,000 distinct CDR3 sequences, 45% to 50% of them seen just once; the ten biggest clones take up under 15%. Sequencing was done on a sample of blood. The receptor source for this set is a man between 25 and 39 years old in good health.

The genes are TRBV27 and TRBJ2-1; 11 bases match TRBD1. The CDR3 length is 13 residues. Germline-derived CDR1 and CDR2 are MNHEY and SMNVEV (reference sequence). After removal of 6 bases from V and 9 bases from J, the junction contained 4 bases not matched to a gene. In nucleotides, the CDR3 is TGTGCCAGCAGGGACAGGGGGCTAGGTGAGCAGTTCTTC. Amino acid sequence: CASRDRGLGEQFF.

V gene TRBV7-9 combines with J gene TRBJ2-7; 7 bases fit TRBD1. The junction had 10 bases not matched to a gene; V was cut back by 3 bases and J by 2 bases. CDR3 size: 16 residues. The germline gives CDR1 SEHNR, CDR2 FQNEAQ (reference sequence). CDR3 sequence reads: CASSFFRDSGTYEQYF. CDR3 DNA sequence: TGTGCCAGCAGCTTTTTCCGGGACAGCGGTACCTACGAGCAGTACTTC.

The chain is built from TRBV29-1 and TRBJ2-1, with D perhaps being TRBD1 or TRBD2 (5 bases each). Between the trimmed V and J ends, which lost 0 bases and 4 bases, there was a span of 13 bases. CDR1 is SQVTM, CDR2 ANQGSEA, per germline. The CDR3 covers 15 residues. CDR3 nucleotide sequence: TGCAGCGTTGAAGATCGAGGGGAGAGGTACAATGAGCAGTTCTTC. It yields the protein CSVEDRGERYNEQFF.

Only a few counts were recorded for this clonotype. The genes are TRBV11-2 and TRBJ2-7; D is possibly TRBD2 (6 bases). The germline V gene has CDR1 SGHAT and CDR2 FQNNGV. This CDR3 has 12 residues. V was shortened by 6 bases and J by 3 bases, with 9 bases between the two germline ends. The CDR3 nucleotides read TGTGCCAGCAGAGCGGGCTACTACGAGCAGTACTTC. Residues: CASRAGYYEQYF.

V is TRBV10-3 and J is TRBJ1-2; D is ambiguous. CDR3 length equals 15 residues. The germline V gene has CDR1 ENHRY and CDR2 SYGVKD. The ends were cut back, 6 bases at V and 2 bases at J, with 16 bases in the middle. The CDR3 reads CAISPEWQANYGYTF. CDR3 coding DNA: TGTGCCATCAGCCCGGAGTGGCAGGCGAACTATGGCTACACCTTC.

J is TRBJ2-7 and V is TRBV6-1; a weak D match, TRBD1 (6 bases). The CDR3 runs 15 residues. The germline V gene encodes CDR1 MNHNS and CDR2 SASEGT. The V gene lost 2 bases and the J gene lost 0 bases, with 11 bases spanning the gap. The CDR3, as DNA: TGTGCCAGCAGTGAAATACAGGGAGTCTCCTACGAGCAGTACTTC. This gives the protein CASSEIQGVSYEQYF.

The CDR3 loop is CASSQGLHSYNEQYF. CDR3 in DNA: TGTGCCAGCAGCCAGGGACTACACTCCTACAATGAGCAGTACTTC. The chain is built from TRBV7-3 and TRBJ2-1, with 7 bases aligning to TRBD2. The J call may not be correct, given that the DNA end is closer to TRBJ2-7. This CDR3 has 15 residues. Looked up from germline, CDR1 is SGHTA and CDR2 is FQGTGA.

This chain uses TRBV2 with TRBJ1-2; 7 positions agree with TRBD1. Germline V gene sequence: CDR1 SNHLY, CDR2 FYNNEI. The CDR3 has 14 residues. The V gene end was trimmed by 11 bases and the J gene end by 8 bases; junction bases not matched to a gene: 17. The CDR3 spells CAGGKEQGRGGYTF. For the CDR3, the DNA is TGTGCCGGGGGTAAAGAACAGGGGAGAGGCGGCTACACCTTC. Variable domain in full (rest from reference TRBV2 and TRBJ1-2): EPEVTQTPSHQVTQMGQEVILRCVPISNHLYFYWYRQILGQKVEFLVSFYNNEISEKSEIFDDQFSVERPDGSNFTLKIRSTKLEDSAMYFCAGGKEQGRGGYTFGSGTRLTVV.

V and J are TRBV6-2 or TRBV6-3 and TRBJ2-7, with TRBD2 matching 7 bases. The CDR3 is 14 amino acids. Germline CDR1 reads MNHEY; CDR2 reads SVGEGT. With V trimmed by 6 bases and J by 7 bases, 12 bases remained unmatched. Here the CDR3 reads CASSRAGVYNEQYF. The CDR3 nucleotides read TGTGCCAGCAGCCGGGCGGGAGTATACAATGAGCAGTACTTC.

This clonotype turned up a few times. This chain connects TRBV11-2 to TRBJ1-6; 7 bases fit TRBD1. Per germline, CDR1 SGHAT and CDR2 FQNNGV. This CDR3 has 13 amino acids. The V and J ends lost 5 bases and 10 bases, in that order; junction bases with no gene match: 5. CDR3: CASSTGTESPLHF. In DNA form, the CDR3 reads TGTGCCAGCAGCACCGGGACAGAATCACCCCTCCACTTT.

The chain combines TRBV12-3 or TRBV12-4 with TRBJ1-4, with TRBD1 matching 7 bases. Unmatched junction bases numbered 8, after V lost 5 bases and J lost 8 bases. The CDR3 covers 14 residues. The CDR3 here is CASSRQGQEEKLFF. The CDR3 region has the DNA TGTGCCAGCAGTAGACAGGGTCAGGAAGAAAAACTGTTTTTT.

V gene TRBV28 combines with J gene TRBJ2-5; the D gene could be TRBD1 or TRBD2 (5 bases each). CDR1 is MDHEN, CDR2 SYDVKM, per germline. V was shortened by 5 bases and J by 11 bases, with 18 bases between the two germline ends. CDR3 length equals 13 residues. The DNA of the CDR3 is TGTGCCAGCAGTCCCCGGGCAGGGTGGGAGCAGTACTTC. Translating it yields CASSPRAGWEQYF.

This clonotype was detected a few times. The genes are TRBV20-1 and TRBJ2-3; D possibly corresponds to TRBD1 (5 bases). Per germline, CDR1 DFQATT and CDR2 SNEGSKA (reference sequence). The ends were cut back, 1 base at V and 5 bases at J, with 13 bases in the middle. The CDR3 is 14 residues long. The CDR3 DNA sequence: TGCAGTGCTAGAGGTTACAGCCAGGGAGATACGCAGTATTTT. Amino acids: CSARGYSQGDTQYF.

This clonotype has a handful of counts. CDR3 region: CASSLRTGPLYTEAFF. CDR3 nucleotides: TGTGCCAGCAGCTTAAGGACAGGGCCCTTATACACTGAAGCTTTCTTT. The gene calls are TRBV13 and TRBJ1-1, with 8 bases matching TRBD1. The germline V gene has CDR1 PRHDT and CDR2 FYEKMQ (reference sequence). The length of the CDR3 is 16 residues. V lost 2 bases to trimming and J lost 3 bases; unmatched junction nucleotides: 8.

This clonotype was detected only a few times. The chain links TRBV18 to TRBJ1-2; 7 bases line up with TRBD1. This CDR3 is 14 amino acids long. V was clipped by 6 bases and J by 5 bases; unmatched bases: 9. CDR1 is KGHSH and CDR2 is LQKENI in the germline V gene. In nucleotides, the CDR3 is TGTGCCAGCTCCCCGGGACAGCTAATATATGGCTACACCTTC. This codes for CASSPGQLIYGYTF.

The chain joins TRBV20-1 to TRBJ1-5; D possibly corresponds to TRBD1 (6 bases). Germline CDR1 is DFQATT and CDR2 is SNEGSKA (reference sequence). V dropped 5 bases and J dropped 3 bases, with 20 bases sitting between them. The length of the CDR3 is 16 residues. The CDR3: CSAAKQGHSSNQPQHF. In nucleotides, the CDR3 is TGCAGTGCTGCGAAGCAGGGACACTCATCCAATCAGCCCCAGCATTTT.

The gene calls are TRBV7-2 and TRBJ2-3; D ambiguous. CDR1 is SGHTA, CDR2 FQGNSA, per germline. The CDR3 is made up of 12 amino acids. V shed 7 bases and J shed 4 bases, with 9 bases lying between them. The CDR3 nucleotides read TGTGCCAGCACCCAACCCCCAGATACGCAGTATTTT. Translating it yields CASTQPPDTQYF.

The chain carries TRBV12-3 or TRBV12-4 and TRBJ2-5; D gene ambiguous. CDR3 length: 13 residues. V lost 2 bases, J lost 2 bases, and 6 bases lay in between. The CDR3 sequence: CASSLNLQETQYF. The CDR3 DNA reads TGTGCCAGCAGTTTAAACCTACAAGAGACCCAGTACTTC.

This clonotype has only a few counts. This chain connects TRBV21-1 to TRBJ1-1. TRBV21-1 is a documented pseudogene. CDR3 length: 14 residues. CDR3 sequence: CASSKIAGDTEAFF. The CDR3 nucleotides are TGTGCCAGCAGCAAAATCGCTGGGGACACTGAAGCTTTCTTT.

This chain joins TRBV27 and TRBJ2-7; 8 bases fit TRBD2. The CDR3 runs to 14 residues. Germline lookup yields CDR1 MNHEY and CDR2 SMNVEV (reference sequence). J lost 7 bases, V lost 3 bases, and 8 bases had no gene match. The CDR3 is CASSLRGEYNEQYF. Written as DNA, the CDR3 is TGTGCCAGCAGTTTGCGGGGGGAATACAATGAGCAGTACTTC.

A remark on this clonotype: Since a much larger clone is just one base distant, this may be a read error. The chain couples TRBV24-1 to TRBJ2-5; D remains unclear. Germline CDR1 reads KGHDR; CDR2 reads SFDVKD. This CDR3 has 14 residues. V was trimmed by 0 bases and J by 13 bases, leaving 17 bases between them. CDR3 nucleotide sequence: TGTGCCACCAGTGATTTGGGAAGCAACAATGAGCGGTACTTC. It yields the protein CATSDLGSNNERYF.

The chain recombines TRBV25-1 with TRBJ1-2, with 8 bases aligning to TRBD1. CDR1 is MGHDK, CDR2 SYGVNS, per germline. The J segment lost 3 bases and the V segment lost 4 bases, leaving 4 bases of the junction unmatched. CDR3 length equals 14 residues. CDR3 nucleotides: TGTGCCAGCAGTGGTTCAGGGGGCTACTATGGCTACACCTTC. As protein: CASSGSGGYYGYTF.

This chain uses TRBV6-1 with TRBJ2-7; TRBD2 is a possible D gene (5 bases). Trimming left V 4 bases short and J 2 bases short, with 12 bases between. Germline V lookup: CDR1 MNHNS, CDR2 SASEGT. The CDR3 has 14 residues. The CDR3 DNA reads TGTGCCAGCAGTGGAGGGCAGCCTACCTACGAGCAGTACTTC. Its protein product is CASSGGQPTYEQYF.

The chain recombines TRBV2 with TRBJ2-3; 7 bases line up with TRBD2. The ends lost 1 base at V and 10 bases at J; junction bases unmatched: 2. The CDR3 is made up of 12 amino acids. The germline gives CDR1 SNHLY, CDR2 FYNNEI. CDR3 DNA: TGTGCCAGCAGTGAAGGGACTAGAGCGCAGTATTTT. Its translation is CASSEGTRAQYF. Filled out from reference TRBV2 and TRBJ2-3, the complete variable domain reads EPEVTQTPSHQVTQMGQEVILRCVPISNHLYFYWYRQILGQKVEFLVSFYNNEISEKSEIFDDQFSVERPDGSNFTLKIRSTKLEDSAMYFCASSEGTRAQYFGPGTRLTVL.

This clonotype appeared a few times. The rearrangement links TRBV12-3 or TRBV12-4 to TRBJ2-1; 8 positions match TRBD1. V dropped 8 bases and J dropped 15; count of bases not matched to a gene: 21. The length of the CDR3 is 15 residues. The DNA of the CDR3 is TGTGCCAGCCGCTATTCCGGGACAGGACTTGGAGTAAGGTTCTTC. Amino acids: CASRYSGTGLGVRFF.

This clonotype was counted only a few times. The chain employs TRBV10-3 and TRBJ1-2; TRBD1 matches at 11 bases. J was trimmed by 4 bases and V by 7 bases; bases with no gene match: 5. The CDR3 sequence is 14 residues long. Germline V gene lookup returns CDR1 ENHRY and CDR2 SYGVKD. The CDR3 sequence is CAITPGQGGYGYTF. As DNA, the CDR3 is TGTGCCATCACCCCGGGACAGGGGGGCTATGGCTACACCTTC.

This clonotype was observed a handful of times. This chain connects TRBV20-1 to TRBJ2-7, with D unclear. In germline, CDR1 is DFQATT, CDR2 SNEGSKA (reference sequence). The CDR3 has 14 residues. Trimming cost V 0 bases and J 3 bases, with 12 bases left between them. CDR3 coding DNA: TGCAGTGCTAGAGATGATCGACATTTCTACGAGCAGTACTTC. Its protein is CSARDDRHFYEQYF.

In this sample, this clonotype turned up a few times. The CDR3 is CASSLERLAGYNEQFF. Written as DNA, the CDR3 is TGTGCCAGCAGCTTAGAACGACTAGCGGGGTACAATGAGCAGTTCTTC. The V and J genes are TRBV11-2 and TRBJ2-1; 11 bases fit TRBD2. Trimming removed 0 bases from V and 4 bases from J; junction bases left unmatched: 2. CDR3 length equals 16 residues. Germline loops: CDR1 SGHAT, CDR2 FQNNGV.

As DNA, the CDR3 is TGTGCCAGCAGCGCCAGACTTCCCGGGACAGGGAGTGGCTACACCTTC. Amino acid sequence: CASSARLPGTGSGYTF. The chain carries TRBV11-2 and TRBJ1-2; 9 bases are a match to TRBD1. Trimming at V came to 5 bases and at J to 7 bases, leaving 14 bases not matched to a gene. Germline V gene lookup returns CDR1 SGHAT and CDR2 FQNNGV. This CDR3 spans 16 amino acids.

This clonotype was counted a few times. V and J are TRBV6-6 and TRBJ2-3, with a tentative D call TRBD2 (6 bases). Germline CDR1 is MNHNY and CDR2 is SVGAGI (reference sequence). Between the trimmed V and J ends, which lost 2 bases and 5 bases, there was a span of 11 bases. The CDR3 loop spans 14 amino acids. CDR3 amino acids: CASSYQGTLDTQYF. The DNA for the CDR3 is TGTGCCAGCAGTTACCAAGGGACTTTAGATACGCAGTATTTT.

The table lists this clonotype with a few counts. The V and J genes are TRBV6-6 and TRBJ2-4; 9 nucleotides agree with TRBD1. Germline assignment: CDR1 MNHNY and CDR2 SVGAGI (reference sequence). The CDR3 spans 15 residues. Unmatched junction bases numbered 8, after V lost 11 bases and J lost 0 bases. CDR3 in amino acids: CAARDREGAKNIQYF. Here the CDR3 DNA reads TGTGCCGCACGGGACAGGGAGGGAGCCAAAAACATTCAGTACTTC.